The 25 T cell receptor beta chains in this list originate from one sample, sequenced in a study of blood T cells in healthy people across ages. Alongside a J-beta primer mix, a sample-barcoded 5' primer served in a second PCR lasting about 6 to 12 cycles. Via MiXCR, TCRdb re-called the 5' RACE reads, giving one row per CDR3 protein. The top ten clones hold 10% of a sample with 750,000 to 1,000,000 distinct CDR3 sequences, 25% to 30% of them seen once. In addition, the sample was reused for a study of T cells of mothers and their children.

The specimen was blood. These receptors all stem from a woman between 40 and 55 years old in good health.

There are many counts of this clonotype. The chain is built from TRBV6-6 and TRBJ2-7; 7 bases line up with TRBD1. J lost 1 base, V lost 0 bases, and 3 bases had no gene match. The CDR3 consists of 15 residues. From germline, CDR1 is MNHNY and CDR2 SVGAGI (reference sequence). CDR3 sequence reads: CASSYSGQQSYEQYF. The CDR3 DNA reads TGTGCCAGCAGTTACTCGGGACAGCAATCCTACGAGCAGTACTTC.

V gene TRBV4-1 combines with J gene TRBJ1-4; TRBD1 might be the D (6 bases). V lost 0 bases and J lost 7, with 18 bases in between. There are 17 residues in the CDR3. CDR1 is MGHRA and CDR2 is YSYEKL in the germline V gene. The CDR3 coding sequence is TGCGCCAGCAGCCAAGATCGGGGCGGGGGCGAGCGTGAAAAACTGTTTTTT. Its translation is CASSQDRGGGEREKLFF.

This rearrangement joins TRBV5-1 to TRBJ2-7, with TRBD2 matching over 10 bases. CDR1 is SGHRS, CDR2 YFSETQ, per germline. Trimming took 4 bases from V and 6 from J; bases not matched to a gene: 19. The CDR3 is 18 amino acids. The CDR3 loop is CASSLTASGGGRVFEQYF. The CDR3 coding sequence is TGCGCCAGCAGCCTTACGGCTAGCGGGGGAGGTCGGGTATTCGAGCAGTACTTC. The variable domain in full, completed from reference TRBV5-1 and TRBJ2-7, reads KAGVTQTPRYLIKTRGQQVTLSCSPISGHRSVSWYQQTPGQGLQFLFEYFSETQRNKGNFPGRFSGRQFSNSRSEMNVSTLELGDSALYLCASSLTASGGGRVFEQYFGPGTRLTVT.

The genes are TRBV7-9 and TRBJ2-4; a possible D gene is TRBD2 (7 bases). Germline-derived CDR1 and CDR2 are SEHNR and FQNEAQ (reference sequence). The CDR3 has 17 amino acids. The V end lost 4 bases, the J end lost 0 bases, and 16 bases lay between the germline ends. The CDR3 spells CASSSTQGGGAKNIQYF. CDR3 nucleotides: TGTGCCAGCAGCTCGACACAGGGAGGGGGAGCCAAAAACATTCAGTACTTC.

This sequence joins TRBV14 and TRBJ1-2; D may be TRBD1 (6 bases). V lost 0 bases to trimming and J lost 2 bases, with 16 bases between them. The CDR3 extends over 17 amino acids. Germline V gives CDR1 SGHDN, CDR2 FVKESK. The CDR3 DNA sequence: TGTGCCAGCAGCCAAGATCGGGGTCCAGGGGCGAACTATGGCTACACCTTC. Translated, it gives CASSQDRGPGANYGYTF.

In its sample, this clonotype was seen many times. The chain recombines TRBV5-6 with TRBJ2-1, with D unclear. The CDR3 is 16 residues long. Germline V gene sequence: CDR1 SGHDT, CDR2 YYEEEE. The V end was cut by 0 bases, the J end by 8 bases, with 18 bases between. CDR3 bases: TGTGCCAGCAGCTTGGTGGTGGGATCCCAATGGGATGAGCAGTTCTTC. As protein: CASSLVVGSQWDEQFF.

The chain carries TRBV4-3 and TRBJ1-4; unclear D gene. The CDR3 totals 16 residues. Deletions cut 1 base from V and 4 bases from J, with 13 bases between. Germline V gives CDR1 LGHNA, CDR2 YSLEER. The CDR3 bases are TGCGCCAGCAGCCAAGCGGGCACCGAGATTAATGAAAAACTGTTTTTT. Encoded protein: CASSQAGTEINEKLFF.

This sequence joins TRBV5-1 and TRBJ2-6, with unresolved D. Germline-derived CDR1 and CDR2 are SGHRS and YFSETQ. Trimming removed 5 bases at V and 0 bases at J, with 12 bases between. The CDR3 runs 16 residues. CDR3 amino acids: CASSYDGFSGANVLTF. In DNA form, the CDR3 reads TGCGCCAGCAGTTACGACGGCTTCTCTGGGGCCAACGTCCTGACTTTC.

This clonotype was observed many times. The rearrangement uses TRBV4-1 and TRBJ2-1; TRBD1 is a possible D gene (5 bases). V lost 4 bases and J 8 bases, leaving 6 bases between the germline ends. The V gene's germline CDR1 is MGHRA and CDR2 YSYEKL. The CDR3 is made up of 11 amino acids. The CDR3: CASSPGYEQFF. Written as DNA, the CDR3 is TGCGCCAGCAGCCCAGGGTATGAGCAGTTCTTC.

The V and J genes are TRBV2 and TRBJ2-5; 11 bases line up with TRBD2. The CDR3 totals 15 residues. After removal of 4 bases from V and 1 base from J, the junction contained 2 bases not matched to a gene. In germline, CDR1 is SNHLY, CDR2 FYNNEI. The CDR3 reads CASSGLAGTQETQYF. CDR3 DNA sequence: TGTGCCAGCAGTGGACTAGCGGGGACCCAAGAGACCCAGTACTTC.

This clonotype showed up just a few times. V gene TRBV12-3 or TRBV12-4 combines with J gene TRBJ1-6; TRBD1 is a possible D gene (6 bases). V lost 5 bases to trimming and J lost 10 bases, with 12 bases between them. The CDR3 is 13 residues long. CDR3 amino acids: CASSEQGESPLHF. Written as DNA, the CDR3 is TGTGCCAGCAGTGAACAGGGCGAATCACCCCTCCACTTT.

This clonotype was counted at least ten times. V usage is TRBV7-2 and J usage is TRBJ2-3; D is ambiguous. Trimming shortened V by 3 bases and J by 2 bases, and 9 bases separated the two germline ends. The CDR3 length is 14 residues. Germline V gene lookup returns CDR1 SGHTA and CDR2 FQGNSA. The CDR3 region has the DNA TGTGCCAGCAGCTTGTCGGGCTACACAGATACGCAGTATTTT. It is translated as CASSLSGYTDTQYF. The full variable domain, completed using reference TRBV7-2 and TRBJ2-3, is GAGVSQSPSNKVTEKGKDVELRCDPISGHTALYWYRQSLGQGLEFLIYFQGNSAPDKSGLPSDRFSAERTGGSVSTLTIQRTQQEDSAVYLCASSLSGYTDTQYFGPGTRLTVL.

The chain is built from TRBV5-1 and TRBJ1-2; tentatively, D is TRBD1 (5 bases). The germline gives CDR1 SGHRS, CDR2 YFSETQ. Trimming removed 4 bases from V and 7 bases from J, with 11 bases in between. The CDR3 runs 12 residues. CDR3 bases: TGCGCCAGCAGCCCCGGGACCACTGGCTACACCTTC. The encoded protein is CASSPGTTGYTF. The full variable domain, in which reference TRBV5-1 and TRBJ1-2 provide the parts outside the CDR3, is KAGVTQTPRYLIKTRGQQVTLSCSPISGHRSVSWYQQTPGQGLQFLFEYFSETQRNKGNFPGRFSGRQFSNSRSEMNVSTLELGDSALYLCASSPGTTGYTFGSGTRLTVV.

A note on this clonotype: The CDR3 carries no conserved terminal phenylalanine or tryptophan, so it likely arises from a read error. The rearrangement uses TRBV20-1 and TRBJ2-7; no firm D call. Germline-derived CDR1 and CDR2 are DFQATT and SNEGSKA (reference sequence). The CDR3 consists of 15 residues. V lost 6 bases and J lost 0, with 18 bases in between. CDR3 region: CSAPREPRSSYEQYL. The DNA for the CDR3 is TGCAGTGCCCCCAGAGAGCCAAGGAGCTCCTACGAGCAGTACTTA.

This clonotype appeared a single time. One end of the junction is discordant with germline, which a read error may explain. The V gene is TRBV4-2, the J gene TRBJ2-1; a weak D match, TRBD2 (6 bases). This CDR3 is built from 14 residues. Germline CDR1 LGHNA, CDR2 YNFKEQ. CDR3 bases: TGTGCCGGCAGCCAAGGATGGGGGGTCAATGAGCAGTTCTTC. Protein product: CAGSQGWGVNEQFF.

The J gene is TRBJ1-2, the V gene TRBV19, with D perhaps matching TRBD1 (5 bases). The CDR3 covers 13 residues. V dropped 6 bases and J dropped 5 bases, with 13 bases sitting between them. Per germline, CDR1 LNHDA and CDR2 SQIVND (reference sequence). For the CDR3, the DNA is TGTGCCAGTAGCTCCAGGGCGGCATATGGCTACACCTTC. Its protein product is CASSSRAAYGYTF.

This clonotype was counted only a few times. This sequence joins TRBV7-6 and TRBJ2-7; possible D gene TRBD1, 6 bases. Looked up from germline, CDR1 is SGHVS and CDR2 is FNYEAQ. The CDR3 has 14 residues. Trimming stripped 4 bases from V and 6 bases from J, with 16 bases between. The CDR3 reads CASSSFTGSGEQYF. The CDR3 nucleotides are TGTGCCAGCAGCTCCTTTACAGGGTCCGGCGAGCAGTACTTC.

The CDR3 is CASSPGQAPNTEAFF. CDR3 coding DNA: TGCGCCAGCAGCCCCGGACAGGCGCCGAACACTGAAGCTTTCTTT. The rearrangement links TRBV5-1 to TRBJ1-1, with TRBD1 identical over 7 bases. The CDR3 has 15 residues. Germline loops: CDR1 SGHRS, CDR2 YFSETQ. Unmatched junction bases numbered 7, after V lost 4 bases and J lost 1 base.

V is TRBV7-2 and J is TRBJ2-1; 7 positions agree with TRBD2. The CDR3 spans 14 residues. From germline, CDR1 is SGHTA and CDR2 FQGNSA. V lost 1 base and J lost 10; bases outside the gene matches: 7. In DNA form, the CDR3 reads TGTGCCAGCAGCTTAGTAAGGGCTAGCGGAGAGCAGTTCTTC. It is translated as CASSLVRASGEQFF.

V and J are TRBV3-1 and TRBJ2-4; tentatively, D is TRBD1 or TRBD2 (6 bases each). Matching the DNA end better, TRBJ2-7 makes the J call doubtful. CDR3 length: 14 residues. CDR1 is LGHDT, CDR2 YNNKEL, per germline (reference sequence). CDR3 coding DNA: TGTGCCAGCAGCCAAGAAGGGGGGAACTACGAGCAGTACTTC. This sequence encodes CASSQEGGNYEQYF.

This clonotype showed up many times. The chain combines TRBV20-1 with TRBJ2-7; TRBD1 matches at 9 bases. Germline V gene lookup returns CDR1 DFQATT and CDR2 SNEGSKA (reference sequence). CDR3 length: 13 residues. V gave up 7 bases and J gave up 5 bases; unmatched junction bases: 9. CDR3 coding DNA: TGCAGTGGGACCCGGGACAGGGATGACGAGCAGTACTTC. Translation: CSGTRDRDDEQYF.

The CDR3 DNA follows: TGTGCCAGCAGTTCCGGAGCCGGACGGGGGCCCTACGAGCAGTACTTC. This sequence encodes CASSSGAGRGPYEQYF. The gene calls are TRBV11-3 and TRBJ2-7; perhaps D is TRBD1 or TRBD2 (6 bases each). The germline V gene encodes CDR1 SGHNT and CDR2 YENEEA. CDR3 length: 16 amino acids. V was trimmed by 6 bases and J by 2 bases, leaving 20 bases between them.

This clonotype turned up a few times. V usage is TRBV5-1 and J usage is TRBJ2-5; D is unresolved. The CDR3 runs 14 residues. Trimming left V 7 bases short and J 1 base short, with 14 bases between. The germline CDR1 and CDR2 sequences are SGHRS and YFSETQ. This CDR3 reads CASALGTLQETQYF. Here the CDR3 DNA reads TGCGCCAGCGCCCTGGGCACCCTCCAAGAGACCCAGTACTTC. Looking up the rest from reference TRBV5-1 and TRBJ2-5 gives the full variable domain: KAGVTQTPRYLIKTRGQQVTLSCSPISGHRSVSWYQQTPGQGLQFLFEYFSETQRNKGNFPGRFSGRQFSNSRSEMNVSTLELGDSALYLCASALGTLQETQYFGPGTRLLVL.

Of note for this clonotype: It may be a read error: a sequence one base away is much more abundant. In DNA form, the CDR3 reads TGCACCAGCAGCTTGGACAGGGGGGCAGAGACCCAGTACTTC. It encodes CTSSLDRGAETQYF. The V call is TRBV5-1, the J call TRBJ2-5, with 10 nucleotides matching TRBD1. This CDR3 has 14 residues. Germline V gene sequence: CDR1 SGHRS, CDR2 YFSETQ.

V gene TRBV7-2 combines with J gene TRBJ1-1; D is uncertain. Trimming removed 3 bases at V and 1 base at J, with 15 bases between. Per the germline V gene, CDR1 is SGHTA and CDR2 is FQGNSA. The CDR3 loop spans 16 amino acids. The CDR3 DNA reads TGTGCCAGCAGCTTGATTCGGGGTAAGGGGAACACTGAAGCTTTCTTT. Translation: CASSLIRGKGNTEAFF.